Below, one T cell receptor beta chain is given with its context. The CDR3 covers 13 residues. V was trimmed by 3 bases and J by 5 bases, leaving 13 bases between them. Germline values: CDR1 GTSNPN, CDR2 SVGIG (reference sequence). This entry comes from a study of shared clonotypes between healthy human individuals. Study summary: A couple of women and three men aged 18 to 49 served as donors.

Generated by immunoSEQ multiplex PCR, the TCRdb table keeps only in-frame clones and is missing some. There are about 2.3 million clones in the sample; 92% occur only once, and 0.37% lies in the top ten. The sequenced material came from naive CD4+ T cells from PBMCs. Noted subset: CD45RA+ positively selected. The chain links TRBV30 to TRBJ2-5, with D possibly being TRBD1 (6 bases). This sequence originates from a man in his late teens or twenties in good health. Some clones in this sample may be carry-over from other donors' samples. The DNA of the CDR3 is TGTGCCTGGAGCGGACAGTTGGGGGAGACCCAGTACTTC. It yields the protein CAWSGQLGETQYF.